This TCR beta chain stems from a study of blood T cell repertoires in COVID-19. For the study at large: PBMCs, B-cell-depleted T cells, or T cells provided the cDNA or gDNA that made up the material.

Profiled with immunoSEQ multiplex PCR; TCRdb holds only in-frame clones, not every one. The repertoire holds 150,000 to 200,000 clones, about three quarters seen once, with about 3% in the top ten. CDR3 size: 16 residues. Germline V gene lookup returns CDR1 SGHDT and CDR2 YYEEEE. V lost 1 base to trimming and J lost 0 bases, with 13 bases between them. The genes are TRBV5-6 and TRBJ2-5, with D unclear. The sequencing sample was made of peripheral blood. The clonotype comes from a man in his 70s with acute or convalescent COVID-19. The DNA for the CDR3 is TGTGCCAGCAGCTTGTATGCCCTAATATACCAAGAGACCCAGTACTTC. It translates to CASSLYALIYQETQYF.